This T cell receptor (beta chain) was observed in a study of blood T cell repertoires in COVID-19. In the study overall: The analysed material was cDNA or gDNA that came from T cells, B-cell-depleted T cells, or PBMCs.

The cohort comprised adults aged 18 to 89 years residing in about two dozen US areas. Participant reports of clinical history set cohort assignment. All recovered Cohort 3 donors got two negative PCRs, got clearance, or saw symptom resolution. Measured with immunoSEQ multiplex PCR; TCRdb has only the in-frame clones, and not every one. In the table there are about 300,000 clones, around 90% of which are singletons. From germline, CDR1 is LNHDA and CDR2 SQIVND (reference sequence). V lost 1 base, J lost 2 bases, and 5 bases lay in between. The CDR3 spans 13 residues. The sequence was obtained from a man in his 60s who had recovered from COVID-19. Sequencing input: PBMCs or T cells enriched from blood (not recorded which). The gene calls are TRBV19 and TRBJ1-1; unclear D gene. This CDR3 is CASSIGRNTEAFF. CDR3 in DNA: TGTGCCAGTAGTATAGGCAGAAACACTGAAGCTTTCTTT.